What follows describes a single T cell receptor (beta chain). These data come from a study of long-term antiretroviral therapy in people with HIV. An immunoSEQ assay, version v3.0, was performed at survey level. Libraries were prepared by immunoSEQ multiplex PCR; TCRdb keeps only in-frame clonotypes and omits some of them. This table holds 11,000 to 15,000 clones, 88% found once. V lost 5 bases to trimming and J lost 0 bases; unmatched junction nucleotides: 4. This CDR3 is built from 15 residues. The germline gives CDR1 MNHNY, CDR2 SVGAGI (reference sequence). This TCR was sampled from a man aged 35-49 years with HIV. The material was unsorted PBMCs, obtained 6.2 years after starting antiretroviral therapy. The chain is built from TRBV6-6 and TRBJ1-5, with 7 bases that match TRBD1. CDR3 in amino acids: CASSETGNSNQPQHF. The CDR3 nucleotides are TGTGCCAGCAGTGAGACAGGGAATAGCAATCAGCCCCAGCATTTT.